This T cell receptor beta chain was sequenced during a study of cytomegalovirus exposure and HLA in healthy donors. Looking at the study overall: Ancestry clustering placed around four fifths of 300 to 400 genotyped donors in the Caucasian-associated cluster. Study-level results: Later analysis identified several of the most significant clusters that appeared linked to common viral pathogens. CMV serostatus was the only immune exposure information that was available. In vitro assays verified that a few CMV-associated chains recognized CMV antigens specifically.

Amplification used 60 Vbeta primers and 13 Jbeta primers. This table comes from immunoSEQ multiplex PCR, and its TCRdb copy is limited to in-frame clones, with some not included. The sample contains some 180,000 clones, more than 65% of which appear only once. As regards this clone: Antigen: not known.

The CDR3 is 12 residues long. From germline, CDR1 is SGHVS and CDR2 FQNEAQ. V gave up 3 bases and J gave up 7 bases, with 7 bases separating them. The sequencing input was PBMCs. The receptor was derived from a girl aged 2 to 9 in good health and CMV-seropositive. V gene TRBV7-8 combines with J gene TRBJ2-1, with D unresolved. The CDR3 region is CASSLGLNEQFF. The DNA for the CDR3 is TGTGCCAGCAGCTTGGGCCTTAATGAGCAGTTCTTC.